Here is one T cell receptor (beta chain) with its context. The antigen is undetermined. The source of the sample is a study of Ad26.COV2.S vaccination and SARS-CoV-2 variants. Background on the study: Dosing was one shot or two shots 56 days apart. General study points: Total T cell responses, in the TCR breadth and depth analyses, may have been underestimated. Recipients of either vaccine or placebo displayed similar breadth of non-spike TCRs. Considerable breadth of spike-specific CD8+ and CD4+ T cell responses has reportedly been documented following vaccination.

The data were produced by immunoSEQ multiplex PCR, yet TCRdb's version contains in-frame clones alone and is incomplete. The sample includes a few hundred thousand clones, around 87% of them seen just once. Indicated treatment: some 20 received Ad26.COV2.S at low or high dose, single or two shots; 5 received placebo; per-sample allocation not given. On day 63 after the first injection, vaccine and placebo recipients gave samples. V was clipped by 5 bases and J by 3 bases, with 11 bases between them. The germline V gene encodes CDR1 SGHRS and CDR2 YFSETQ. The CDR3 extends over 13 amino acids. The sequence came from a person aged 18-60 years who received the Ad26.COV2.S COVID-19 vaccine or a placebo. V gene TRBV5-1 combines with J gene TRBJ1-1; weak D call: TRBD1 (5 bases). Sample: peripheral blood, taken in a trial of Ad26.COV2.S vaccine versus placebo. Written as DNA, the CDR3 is TGCGCCAGCAGTGAAACAGGCCACACTGAAGCTTTCTTT. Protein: CASSETGHTEAFF.